Sequencing of this T cell receptor beta chain was carried out in a study of blood T cell repertoires in COVID-19. On the study more broadly: Collection of acute and convalescent COVID-19 samples took place in the United States, Italy and Spain. The cDNA or gDNA used as material had been derived from T cells, B-cell-depleted T cells, or PBMCs.

In the original processing: Estimation of nucleated cell counts relied on the amplification of reference gene primers. This table comes from immunoSEQ multiplex PCR, and its TCRdb copy is limited to in-frame clones, with some not included. V, J and clone size reflect that table, while D and trimming were determined from the DNA. The sample lists 95,000 to 100,000 clones, 85% occurring once. The germline V gene encodes CDR1 MNHEY and CDR2 SVGEGT. V shed 4 bases, J shed 0 bases, and the junction held 12 bases outside the gene matches. This CDR3 has 19 residues. The V call is TRBV6-2 or TRBV6-3, the J call TRBJ2-6, with 7 bases lining up with TRBD1. Sequencing used peripheral blood. The origin of this receptor is a woman between 70 and 85 years old with active or convalescent COVID-19. The CDR3 here is CASSSGHRDSGSGANVLTF. CDR3 DNA: TGTGCCAGCAGTTCTGGACACCGGGACAGCGGCTCTGGGGCCAACGTCCTGACTTTC.